The rows below give T cell receptor beta chains drawn from one sample of a study of blood T cell repertoires in COVID-19. This table comes from immunoSEQ multiplex PCR, and its TCRdb copy is limited to in-frame clones, with some not included. The sample includes tens of thousands of clones, about 90% of them seen just once. Sample: peripheral blood. The receptors were gathered from an elderly man with active COVID-19. Both conserved end residues are part of each CDR3. The D gene is left open where the match is weak. The size of a clone is reported for some rows only, either as once, few or many, or as a class for expanded clones.

TRBV28,TRBJ1-4,once,TRBD1,CASRTGGGEKLFF,TGTGCCAGCCGCACAGGGGGAGGAGAAAAACTGTTTTTT
TRBV5-5,TRBJ2-2,NA,NA,CASSLGRDTITGELFF,TGTGCCAGCAGCTTGGGCCGGGACACCATCACCGGGGAGCTGTTTTTT
TRBV6-5,TRBJ2-7,NA,TRBD2,CASNPLAGSYEQYF,TGTGCCAGCAATCCTCTAGCGGGGTCCTACGAGCAGTACTTC
TRBV18,TRBJ2-3,NA,NA,CASSQQGTDTQYF,TGTGCCAGCTCGCAACAGGGCACAGATACGCAGTATTTT
TRBV24-1,TRBJ1-4,medium-sized,NA,CATSAGRGADEKLFF,TGTGCCACCAGTGCAGGAAGGGGCGCGGATGAAAAACTGTTTTTT
TRBV5-1,TRBJ1-2,NA,TRBD1,CASSLMDRGLGGYTF,TGCGCCAGCAGCTTGATGGACAGGGGGCTTGGCGGCTACACCTTC
TRBV19,TRBJ2-1,NA,TRBD2,CASTSWTSRGEQFF,TGTGCCAGTACCTCATGGACTAGCAGAGGTGAGCAGTTCTTC
TRBV6-4,TRBJ1-1,NA,TRBD1,CASRLQGDTEAFF,TGTGCCAGCAGGCTACAGGGGGACACTGAAGCTTTCTTT
TRBV9,TRBJ1-3,NA,NA,CASSAGFMSRNTIYF,TGTGCCAGCAGCGCGGGTTTTATGAGTAGAAACACCATATATTTT
TRBV9,TRBJ2-7,NA,NA,CASSVQGFWGDEQYF,TGTGCCAGCAGCGTGCAAGGATTTTGGGGGGACGAGCAGTACTTC
TRBV7-9,TRBJ1-2,NA,NA,CASSSLWAPDGYTF,TGTGCCAGCAGCTCCTTGTGGGCACCAGATGGCTACACCTTC
TRBV6-1,TRBJ2-7,NA,NA,CASSERLPASSSRWSSYEQYF,TGTGCCAGCAGTGAACGCCTTCCTGCAAGTAGCAGCCGGTGGAGCTCCTACGAGCAGTACTTC
TRBV5-1,TRBJ1-2,NA,NA,CASSLDVNTHYGYTF,TGCGCCAGCAGCTTGGATGTAAACACCCACTATGGCTACACCTTC
TRBV10-1,TRBJ2-7,NA,NA,CASSGQGSLYEQYF,TGCGCCAGCAGTGGTCAGGGTTCCCTCTACGAGCAGTACTTC
TRBV6-2/TRBV6-3,TRBJ2-7,NA,TRBD1,CASSDGQATYEQYF,TGTGCCAGCAGTGATGGACAGGCGACCTACGAGCAGTACTTC
TRBV10-2,TRBJ2-5,NA,NA,CASRGGRQETQYF,TGCGCCAGCAGGGGAGGACGCCAAGAGACCCAGTACTTC
TRBV21-1,TRBJ2-1,once,NA,CASSLTSGKNPLWLTEQFF,TGTGCCAGCAGCCTGACTAGCGGGAAAAACCCCCTTTGGCTTACAGAGCAGTTCTTC
TRBV7-7,TRBJ2-3,NA,TRBD2,CASSLGTSGRDTQYF,TGTGCCAGCAGCTTGGGGACTAGCGGGAGAGATACGCAGTATTTT
TRBV5-6,TRBJ2-1,medium-sized,NA,CASSLELYNEQFF,TGTGCCAGCAGCTTGGAACTGTACAATGAGCAGTTCTTC
TRBV18,TRBJ2-1,NA,TRBD2,CASSPISGSNEQFF,TGTGCCAGCTCACCCATTAGCGGGAGCAATGAGCAGTTCTTC
TRBV6-2/TRBV6-3,TRBJ2-2,NA,NA,CASSYVREGTGELFF,TGTGCCAGCAGTTACGTGCGTGAGGGTACCGGGGAGCTGTTTTTT
TRBV24-1,TRBJ2-1,NA,TRBD2,CATSDSRGGGYEQFF,TGTGCCACCAGTGATTCCCGGGGGGGTGGCTATGAGCAGTTCTTC
TRBV4-3,TRBJ1-4,NA,NA,CASAFTTNEKLFF,TGCGCCAGCGCGTTTACAACTAATGAAAAACTGTTTTTT
TRBV5-1,TRBJ1-4,NA,NA,CASRTRGGTNEKLFF,TGCGCCAGCAGGACCCGGGGGGGAACTAATGAAAAACTGTTTTTT
TRBV14,TRBJ2-2,NA,NA,CASSPLLTGELFF,TGTGCCAGCAGCCCCCTACTCACCGGGGAGCTGTTTTTT
TRBV6-2/TRBV6-3,TRBJ2-3,NA,NA,CASSSWGSGTDTQYF,TGTGCCAGCAGCTCATGGGGTAGCGGCACAGATACGCAGTATTTT
TRBV5-5,TRBJ2-3,NA,TRBD1,CASSGLRGPTSTDTQYF,TGTGCCAGCAGCGGTCTCAGGGGGCCGACTAGCACAGATACGCAGTATTTT
TRBV11-2,TRBJ2-7,few,TRBD2,CASSPGRLAGTPREQYF,TGTGCCAGCAGCCCTGGGAGACTAGCGGGCACTCCTCGGGAGCAGTACTTC
TRBV4-3,TRBJ2-3,NA,TRBD2,CASSQDGRLAADTQYF,TGCGCCAGCAGCCAAGACGGGAGACTAGCTGCAGATACGCAGTATTTT
TRBV3-1/TRBV3-2,TRBJ1-3,NA,NA,CASSQGRQNTIYF,TGTGCCAGCAGCCAGGGCCGACAAAACACCATATATTTT
TRBV4-1,TRBJ2-1,NA,NA,CASSQWGRPSNEQFF,TGCGCCAGCAGCCAATGGGGCAGGCCATCCAATGAGCAGTTCTTC
TRBV28,TRBJ1-5,NA,NA,CASSLFNQPQHF,TGTGCCAGCAGCCTCTTCAATCAGCCCCAGCATTTT
TRBV28,TRBJ2-7,NA,TRBD2,CASRTSGSSGQYF,TGTGCCAGCCGTACTAGCGGGAGTAGCGGGCAGTACTTC